This T cell receptor beta chain was recovered during a study of chemoradiotherapy in HPV16-positive cancers. Points from the study as a whole: Candidate HPV-specific clones and E7-related TCR motifs grew in tumor during treatment. In HPV16-positive patients, HPV-responsive T-cell expansion tracked better recurrence-free survival.

Only in-frame clones appear in the TCRdb table, and some are missing; sequencing was by immunoSEQ multiplex PCR. The sample has about 10,000 clones; more than 85% are singletons. A note on this clone: The antigen is not known.

The V and J ends lost 5 bases and 4 bases, in that order; junction bases with no gene match: 10. Germline V lookup: CDR1 SEHNR, CDR2 FQNEAQ (reference sequence). The CDR3 loop spans 17 amino acids. The receptor's source is a human donor with HPV-associated anogenital cancer. Sequenced material: blood, taken from a patient who underwent chemoradiotherapy. The chain combines TRBV7-9 with TRBJ2-1; 11 bases map to TRBD2. This chain's CDR3 is CASSPTGTSGLYNEQFF. The CDR3 DNA follows: TGTGCCAGCAGCCCTACCGGGACTAGCGGATTATACAATGAGCAGTTCTTC.